This TCR beta chain was retrieved from a study of Graves' ophthalmopathy and Graves' hyperthyroidism. The wider study: No treatment had been given when peripheral blood was collected at initial diagnosis.

The TCR beta CDR3 regions underwent amplification from RNA transcripts. RT-PCR was first run with HTBI primers, then multiplex PCR in a second round. TCRdb re-called the multiplex PCR reads with MiXCR, one entry per CDR3 protein. The table includes hundreds of thousands of distinct CDR3 sequences, over 40% detected once. Germline loops: CDR1 MGHDK, CDR2 SYGVNS. V lost 6 bases to trimming and J lost 4 bases, with 15 bases between them. The CDR3 runs 14 residues. With regard to this clonotype: The target antigen is unknown.

Study outcomes and limitations: Most thyroid-expanded clonotypes exceeding 0.001 frequency were also found in blood.

Ophthalmopathy donors' eye disease showed moderate-to-severe activity, CAS of at least 3, NOSPECS of at least 4 and duration under 3 months. Sequencing was performed on peripheral blood. This chain joins TRBV25-1 and TRBJ1-2; D gene unclear. The sequence was collected from an adult man with Graves' ophthalmopathy. The chain's CDR3 is CASRSTDGAYGYTF. CDR3 DNA: TGTGCCAGCAGGTCAACGGACGGAGCCTATGGCTACACCTTC.